The TCR beta chain described here comes from a study of blood T cell repertoires in COVID-19. Original processing notes: Cell counts per sample came from amplifying reference gene primers. Sequencing used immunoSEQ multiplex PCR; TCRdb keeps in-frame clones, though not all of them. The V and J calls and the clone size are those of that table, but D and trimming were determined from the DNA. The sample shows roughly 17,000 clones, 85% to 90% of them seen only once. Germline CDR1 is SGDLS and CDR2 is YYNGEE. There are 16 residues in the CDR3. V lost 5 bases, J lost 1 base, and 18 bases lay in between. The J gene is TRBJ1-2, the V gene TRBV9, with D possibly TRBD1 on 6 matching bases. This receptor was taken from a human donor in a cohort sampled during active COVID-19. The sample consisted of peripheral blood. The CDR3 DNA is TGTGCCAGCAGTAGACAGGTGAGGATAGATAACTATGGCTACACCTTC. Encoded protein: CASSRQVRIDNYGYTF.